This T cell receptor (beta chain) was observed in a study of T cells in localized non-small cell lung cancer. The CDR3 runs to 12 residues. The germline gives CDR1 MNHGY, CDR2 SAAAGT. Between the trimmed V and J ends, which lost 7 bases and 5 bases, there was a span of 11 bases. Assay: immunoSEQ multiplex PCR; the TCRdb copy retains only in-frame clones and omits some. The sample consists of approximately 2,300 clones, roughly 25% of them appearing once. The rearrangement joins TRBV6-8 to TRBJ1-2; tentatively, D is TRBD1 (5 bases). Sequencing was performed on lung tumor tissue, taken before any cancer treatment. This TCR came from a woman aged 40-69 years with stage III squamous cell lung carcinoma. The CDR3 region has the DNA TGTGCCAGCACCACCCAGGGATATGGCTACACCTTC. This gives the protein CASTTQGYGYTF.